These 24 T cell receptor beta chains came from one sample sequenced in a study. Cells sorted as Tregs were CD4+, CD25+ and CD127-/low. Using its own MiXCR run on the 5' RACE reads, TCRdb lists one record per CDR3 protein. The sample contains tens of thousands of distinct CDR3 sequences, approximately 27% of which appear only once. The sample was tumor-infiltrating Tregs sorted from the breast tumor. These receptors came from a female donor with breast cancer.

The chain combines TRBV12-3 or TRBV12-4 with TRBJ2-3, with D perhaps TRBD1 (6 bases). Deletions cut 3 bases from V and 3 bases from J, with 13 bases between. The CDR3 sequence is 15 residues long. The CDR3 reads CASSLEAGATDTQYF. CDR3 DNA sequence: TGTGCCAGCAGTTTGGAGGCAGGGGCGACAGATACGCAGTATTTT.

As regards this clonotype: The conserved phenylalanine or tryptophan is not found at the CDR3 terminus, so this likely reflects a read error. The V and J genes are TRBV20-1 and TRBJ2-7; TRBD2 aligns across 9 bases. In germline, CDR1 is DFQATT, CDR2 SNEGSKA (reference sequence). The CDR3 covers 14 residues. The CDR3 region is CGASFGGRGHEQYS. The CDR3 DNA follows: TGCGGTGCTAGCTTCGGCGGGAGGGGACACGAGCAGTACTCC.

V and J are TRBV15 and TRBJ1-5, with a possible D match to TRBD1 (6 bases). The CDR3 contains 14 residues. V lost 0 bases, J lost 4 bases, and 7 bases lay in between. Per germline, CDR1 LNHNV and CDR2 YYDKDF (reference sequence). This CDR3 reads CATSREGGNQPQHF. The CDR3 DNA follows: TGTGCCACCAGCAGAGAAGGGGGGAATCAGCCCCAGCATTTT.

CDR3 sequence reads: CASSLQGADSPLHF. The CDR3 nucleotides read TGTGCCAGCAGCTTACAGGGGGCAGATTCACCCCTCCACTTT. The chain recombines TRBV7-6 with TRBJ1-6, with 8 bases fitting TRBD1. CDR3 length equals 14 residues. In germline, CDR1 is SGHVS, CDR2 FNYEAQ. J gave up 8 bases and V 2 bases, and 2 bases lay outside the gene matches.

This clonotype appeared a few times. The chain is built from TRBV6-1 and TRBJ1-6; D is uncertain. The CDR3 contains 13 residues. Looked up from germline, CDR1 is MNHNS and CDR2 is SASEGT. V was pared by 7 bases and J by 6 bases, with 10 bases between. The CDR3 here is CASKEISNSPLHF. The CDR3 bases are TGTGCCAGCAAGGAGATTTCTAATTCACCCCTCCACTTT.

In this sample, this clonotype turned up a few times. The gene calls are TRBV6-1 and TRBJ2-3; the match to TRBD1 covers 8 bases. The CDR3 totals 17 residues. Trimming removed 3 bases from V and 3 bases from J; junction bases left unmatched: 11. Germline assignment: CDR1 MNHNS and CDR2 SASEGT. CDR3 sequence: CASSDPSFGQGTDTQYF. The CDR3 bases are TGTGCCAGCAGTGACCCTTCCTTCGGACAGGGTACAGATACGCAGTATTTT.

Only a few counts were recorded for this clonotype. The chain is built from TRBV5-5 and TRBJ1-1, with TRBD1 matching over 9 bases. The J segment lost 3 bases and the V segment lost 5 bases, leaving 11 bases of the junction unmatched. There are 16 residues in the CDR3. CDR1 is SGHKS, CDR2 YYEKEE, per germline (reference sequence). The chain's CDR3 is CASRNPGQGTYTEAFF. The DNA for the CDR3 is TGTGCCAGCAGGAATCCGGGACAGGGAACCTACACTGAAGCTTTCTTT.

This clonotype was counted ten times or more. The gene calls are TRBV7-3 and TRBJ2-5, with D perhaps matching TRBD1 (6 bases). This CDR3 has 16 amino acids. The ends were cut back, 1 base at V and 5 bases at J, with 17 bases in the middle. Germline loops: CDR1 SGHTA, CDR2 FQGTGA. In nucleotides, the CDR3 is TGTGCCAGCAGCTTAAATTCGGGGTCTGGACAGGAGACCCAGTACTTC. This sequence encodes CASSLNSGSGQETQYF.

Worth noting for this clonotype: No conserved phenylalanine or tryptophan ends this CDR3, so it is likely a read error. The J gene is TRBJ1-3, the V gene TRBV7-9; D remains unclear. V lost 2 bases, J lost 0 bases, and 8 bases lay in between. Germline V gives CDR1 SEHNR, CDR2 FQNEAQ (reference sequence). This CDR3 region has 15 residues. Here the CDR3 reads CASSLLGPSGNTIYS. CDR3 DNA sequence: TGTGCCAGCAGCTTATTAGGACCCTCTGGAAACACCATATATTCT.

V gene TRBV6-6 combines with J gene TRBJ2-4, with 14 bases lining up with TRBD2. The J segment lost 1 base and the V segment lost 6 bases, leaving 2 bases of the junction unmatched. The CDR3 consists of 16 residues. Per germline, CDR1 MNHNY and CDR2 SVGAGI (reference sequence). CDR3 protein: CASRGLAGGAKNIQYF. CDR3 nucleotides: TGTGCCAGCAGAGGACTAGCGGGAGGCGCCAAAAACATTCAGTACTTC.

There are a few counts of this clonotype. The V gene is TRBV28, the J gene TRBJ2-7, with 7 bases aligning to TRBD1. Germline V gene lookup returns CDR1 MDHEN and CDR2 SYDVKM. Germline trimming cut 3 bases from V and 2 bases from J; bases unmatched to any gene: 4. This CDR3 contains 14 residues. The CDR3 sequence: CASSLIRGPYEQYF. The DNA for the CDR3 is TGTGCCAGCAGTTTGATTAGGGGGCCCTACGAGCAGTACTTC.

In this sample, this clonotype turned up a few times. The genes are TRBV29-1 and TRBJ1-2; D gene uncertain. Trimming took 4 bases from V and 12 from J, leaving 21 bases between them. Germline assignment: CDR1 SQVTM and CDR2 ANQGSEA. CDR3 size: 13 residues. In DNA form, the CDR3 reads TGCAGCGTTGTTCAGGACCCATTCGGGCTCGACACCTTC. It is translated as CSVVQDPFGLDTF.

This clonotype was picked up many times. The chain is built from TRBV20-1 and TRBJ2-3, with TRBD2 matching 8 bases. The CDR3 runs 16 residues. The germline V gene encodes CDR1 DFQATT and CDR2 SNEGSKA (reference sequence). The ends lost 5 bases at V and 0 bases at J; junction bases unmatched: 10. The CDR3 loop is CSAAGTRSTSTDTQYF. CDR3 bases: TGCAGTGCTGCCGGGACTAGAAGTACTAGCACAGATACGCAGTATTTT.

This clonotype appeared once. V and J are TRBV9 and TRBJ2-1; TRBD2 matches at 10 bases. With 3 bases clipped from V and 5 bases from J, the junction kept 5 bases outside the gene matches. CDR1 is SGDLS and CDR2 is YYNGEE in the germline V gene. CDR3 length: 15 residues. The CDR3 sequence: CASSATSGTHNEQFF. In DNA form, the CDR3 reads TGTGCCAGCAGCGCCACTAGCGGGACCCACAATGAGCAGTTCTTC.

The CDR3 is CASSWTSALQYF. In nucleotides, the CDR3 is TGTGCCAGCAGCTGGACTAGCGCTTTGCAGTACTTC. V gene TRBV13 combines with J gene TRBJ2-7, with 9 bases that match TRBD2. V trimming: 4 bases; J trimming: 9 bases; junction bases outside the gene matches: 4. The CDR3 sequence is 12 residues long. CDR1 is PRHDT and CDR2 is FYEKMQ in the germline V gene (reference sequence). Drawing the rest from reference TRBV13 and TRBJ2-7, the complete variable domain is AAGVIQSPRHLIKEKRETATLKCYPIPRHDTVYWYQQGPGQDPQFLISFYEKMQSDKGSIPDRFSAQQFSDYHSELNMSSLELGDSALYFCASSWTSALQYFGPGTRLTVT.

This clonotype was recorded only once. The J gene is TRBJ1-6, the V gene TRBV20-1; the D gene is possibly TRBD1 (6 bases). V lost 4 bases, J lost 7 bases, and 14 bases lay in between. The CDR3 contains 14 residues. The germline V gene has CDR1 DFQATT and CDR2 SNEGSKA (reference sequence). The CDR3 loop reads CSAIEGGWNSPLHF. The CDR3 DNA reads as TGCAGTGCTATAGAAGGGGGTTGGAATTCACCCCTCCACTTT.

This clonotype has at least ten counts. The chain couples TRBV7-2 to TRBJ1-1; perhaps TRBD1 as D (5 bases). V was pared by 4 bases and J by 0 bases, with 9 bases between. This CDR3 has 14 residues. Germline CDR1 reads SGHTA; CDR2 reads FQGNSA. CDR3 amino acids: CASSSGTLNTEAFF. CDR3 nucleotide sequence: TGTGCCAGCAGCTCCGGGACGTTGAACACTGAAGCTTTCTTT.

This clonotype has just a few counts. The gene calls are TRBV3-1 and TRBJ2-3; no reliable D call. CDR1 is LGHDT and CDR2 is YNNKEL in the germline V gene (reference sequence). V dropped 4 bases and J dropped 7 bases, with 12 bases sitting between them. This CDR3 spans 13 amino acids. The CDR3 loop reads CASSLKGLYTQYF. The CDR3 DNA follows: TGTGCCAGCAGCCTAAAAGGGCTATATACGCAGTATTTT.

This clonotype was counted a few times. The chain carries TRBV5-1 and TRBJ1-3, with D tentatively TRBD1 (6 bases). Germline V gene lookup returns CDR1 SGHRS and CDR2 YFSETQ. There are 16 residues in the CDR3. The V gene lost 4 bases and the J gene lost 7 bases, with 21 bases spanning the gap. The chain's CDR3 is CASSPGTLLSRNTIYF. The CDR3 nucleotides are TGCGCCAGCAGCCCGGGGACACTCCTCTCTCGGAACACCATATATTTT.

Comment on this clonotype: A junction boundary mismatches the germline segment, possibly from a read error. The chain employs TRBV5-5 and TRBJ2-3; D possibly corresponds to TRBD2 (5 bases). CDR1 SGHKS and CDR2 YYEKEE come from the germline V gene (reference sequence). This CDR3 contains 14 residues. CDR3 sequence: CTSSQRGDTDTQYF. The CDR3 region has the DNA TGTACCAGCAGCCAACGGGGTGACACAGATACGCAGTATTTT.

This clonotype was observed at least ten times. The chain carries TRBV2 and TRBJ1-2; perhaps TRBD1 as D (5 bases). V gave up 4 bases and J gave up 2 bases, with 11 bases separating them. Germline V lookup: CDR1 SNHLY, CDR2 FYNNEI. The CDR3 has 14 amino acids. The chain's CDR3 is CASSVTTANYGYTF. The CDR3 DNA follows: TGTGCCAGCAGTGTTACGACAGCAAACTATGGCTACACCTTC.

This clonotype has ten or more counts. The gene calls are TRBV4-1 and TRBJ1-2; D is uncertain. Germline V CDR1 and CDR2: MGHRA, YSYEKL. This CDR3 contains 15 residues. The V gene lost 1 base and the J gene lost 3 bases, with 12 bases spanning the gap. The CDR3 loop is CASSQVGGSDYGYTF. In nucleotides, the CDR3 is TGCGCCAGCAGCCAAGTTGGAGGGTCCGACTATGGCTACACCTTC.

This chain joins TRBV7-2 and TRBJ1-2; D remains unclear. V lost 3 bases to trimming and J lost 2 bases, with 4 bases between them. Germline CDR1 and CDR2: SGHTA and FQGNSA. CDR3 length: 12 residues. In DNA, the CDR3 is TGTGCCAGCAGCTTCCGGAACTATGGCTACACCTTC. This translates into CASSFRNYGYTF.

This clonotype was seen many times. The V and J genes are TRBV6-4 and TRBJ2-1; 8 bases are shared with TRBD2. The CDR3 covers 15 residues. Germline values: CDR1 MRHNA, CDR2 SNTAGT. V shed 2 bases and J 9 bases; nucleotides not matched to a gene: 9. As DNA, the CDR3 is TGTGCCAGCAGTGACACGGGAGGGCCGAGGAGTGAGCAGTTCTTC. Amino acids: CASSDTGGPRSEQFF.